The 19 T cell receptor beta chains listed next were all sequenced from one sample in a study of T cell repertoires in cytomegalovirus infection. In TCRdb, the reads were re-called with MiXCR into one record per CDR3 protein. The table includes about 100,000 distinct CDR3 sequences, 23% detected once. The source material was CD8+ T cells from PBMCs. Every receptor here comes from a human donor in good health (CMV status not recorded). Some clones in this sample may be carry-over from other donors' samples.

This clonotype was recorded at least ten times. The chain uses TRBV7-2 and TRBJ2-5; TRBD2 is a possible D gene (7 bases). CDR3 size: 16 residues. The V gene's germline CDR1 is SGHTA and CDR2 FQGNSA. Trimming took off 1 base at V and 1 base at J, with 13 bases between the two ends. In DNA form, the CDR3 reads TGTGCCAGCAGCTTAGAGGCGGGGGACATCCAAGAGACCCAGTACTTC. This translates into CASSLEAGDIQETQYF. Complete variable domain (other parts from reference TRBV7-2 and TRBJ2-5): GAGVSQSPSNKVTEKGKDVELRCDPISGHTALYWYRQSLGQGLEFLIYFQGNSAPDKSGLPSDRFSAERTGGSVSTLTIQRTQQEDSAVYLCASSLEAGDIQETQYFGPGTRLLVL.

The V gene is TRBV6-2 or TRBV6-3, the J gene TRBJ2-1, with TRBD1 as a possible D gene (5 bases). Per germline, CDR1 MNHEY and CDR2 SVGEGT. V lost 5 bases, J lost 8 bases, and 13 bases lay in between. The CDR3 extends over 13 amino acids. As DNA, the CDR3 is TGTGCCAGCAGTGCGGACACCGTCGATGAGCAGTTCTTC. This sequence encodes CASSADTVDEQFF.

This chain links TRBV19 with TRBJ1-3; D perhaps matches TRBD1 (5 bases). CDR1 is LNHDA, CDR2 SQIVND, per germline (reference sequence). V shed 3 bases and J shed 0 bases, with 15 bases lying between them. This CDR3 has 17 residues. In nucleotides, the CDR3 is TGTGCCAGTAGTATCATCGGGGACCGATACTCTGGAAACACCATATATTTT. Its translation is CASSIIGDRYSGNTIYF.

About this clonotype: One junction end disagrees with the germline gene, perhaps due to a read error. The chain is built from TRBV28 and TRBJ1-1; perhaps TRBD1 as D (5 bases). Germline values: CDR1 MDHEN, CDR2 SYDVKM. This CDR3 region has 15 residues. CDR3 amino acids: CAGSFGAVMNTEAFF. Here the CDR3 DNA reads TGTGCCGGCAGTTTCGGGGCAGTGATGAACACTGAAGCTTTCTTT.

The chain joins TRBV6-5 to TRBJ1-5; no firm D call. CDR1 is MNHEY and CDR2 is SVGAGI in the germline V gene. The CDR3 extends over 15 amino acids. Deletions cut 6 bases from V and 6 bases from J, with 18 bases between. The CDR3 nucleotides read TGTGCCAGCAGGGAGGATAATCATATTACTCAGCCCCAGCATTTT. This codes for CASREDNHITQPQHF.

This clonotype occurred a few times. CDR3 DNA: TGCGCCAGCAGCCAAGGGACAGAAAATTCACCCCTCCACTTT. Encoded protein: CASSQGTENSPLHF. This chain links TRBV4-3 with TRBJ1-6; tentative D call: TRBD1 (6 bases). With 1 base removed from V and 7 bases from J, the gap between germline ends came to 8 bases. Germline CDR1 is LGHNA and CDR2 is YSLEER. The CDR3 has 14 residues.

The CDR3 region is CASSWAPNEQFF. DNA of the CDR3: TGTGCCAGCAGCTGGGCCCCCAATGAGCAGTTCTTC. The chain has TRBV5-8 and TRBJ2-1; no clear D gene. V was cut by 3 bases and J by 6 bases, with 7 bases left in between. The CDR3 covers 12 residues. The germline V gene has CDR1 SGHTS and CDR2 YDEGEE.

The CDR3 is CSVDSGGVTGELFF. The CDR3 region has the DNA TGCAGCGTTGATTCTGGCGGGGTCACCGGGGAGCTGTTTTTT. The chain recombines TRBV29-1 with TRBJ2-2, with D possibly matching TRBD2 (6 bases). Trimming shortened V by 3 bases and J by 4 bases, and 12 bases separated the two germline ends. The CDR3 has 14 amino acids. Germline CDR1 and CDR2: SQVTM and ANQGSEA.

This clonotype was detected ten times or more. J is TRBJ2-1 and V is TRBV11-2, with 8 bases identical to TRBD2. Germline CDR1 SGHAT, CDR2 FQNNGV. V dropped 5 bases and J dropped 9; count of bases not matched to a gene: 18. The CDR3 is 17 amino acids. This chain's CDR3 is CASSPLAGNDLRGEQFF. The CDR3 nucleotides read TGTGCCAGCAGCCCATTAGCGGGAAATGATCTTAGGGGTGAGCAGTTCTTC.

The rearrangement links TRBV28 to TRBJ1-6; TRBD1 matches 11 bases. The CDR3 is 19 residues long. V trimming: 8 bases; J trimming: 7 bases; junction bases outside the gene matches: 19. The germline V gene has CDR1 MDHEN and CDR2 SYDVKM. DNA for the CDR3: TGTGCCAGCTCATTCCCCGGGACAGGGGGTCTTCGGGGAAATTCACCCCTCCACTTT. Residues: CASSFPGTGGLRGNSPLHF.

This chain uses TRBV28 with TRBJ1-1, with D perhaps matching TRBD1 (5 bases). This CDR3 is 17 amino acids long. Between the trimmed V and J ends, which lost 6 bases and 1 base, there was a span of 21 bases. Germline lookup yields CDR1 MDHEN and CDR2 SYDVKM. The CDR3 loop reads CASSLIRGGGGNTEAFF. For the CDR3, the DNA is TGTGCCAGCAGCCTAATCCGGGGGGGTGGTGGGAACACTGAAGCTTTCTTT.

This clonotype was counted at least ten times. The rearrangement uses TRBV7-6 and TRBJ2-7; D not resolved. Trimming left V 4 bases short and J 2 bases short, with 12 bases between. The CDR3 loop spans 14 amino acids. In germline, CDR1 is SGHVS, CDR2 FNYEAQ. CDR3 nucleotide sequence: TGTGCCAGCAGCTCAAAGCCGAACACCTACGAGCAGTACTTC. Translating it yields CASSSKPNTYEQYF. The variable domain in full, with the rest retrieved from reference TRBV7-6 and TRBJ2-7, is GAGVSQSPRYKVTKRGQDVALRCDPISGHVSLYWYRQALGQGPEFLTYFNYEAQQDKSGLPNDRFSAERPEGSISTLTIQRTEQRDSAMYRCASSSKPNTYEQYFGPGTRLTVT.

The CDR3 region is CSARDTGDSGNTIYF. The CDR3 DNA sequence: TGCAGTGCTAGAGATACAGGAGACTCTGGAAACACCATATATTTT. The chain joins TRBV20-1 to TRBJ1-3, with D perhaps matching TRBD1 (5 bases). V shed 0 bases and J shed 0 bases, with 9 bases lying between them. Germline CDR1 and CDR2: DFQATT and SNEGSKA (reference sequence). The CDR3 sequence is 15 residues long.

The J gene is TRBJ2-1, the V gene TRBV5-6, with a possible D match to TRBD2 (5 bases). The V end lost 4 bases, the J end lost 3 bases, and 20 bases lay between the germline ends. Germline CDR1 and CDR2: SGHDT and YYEEEE. This CDR3 comprises 17 residues. CDR3 residues: CASSQPSSGLGYNEQFF. CDR3 DNA sequence: TGTGCCAGCAGCCAACCTTCTTCCGGACTTGGCTACAATGAGCAGTTCTTC. The full variable domain, its missing parts supplied by reference TRBV5-6 and TRBJ2-1, is DAGVTQSPTHLIKTRGQQVTLRCSPKSGHDTVSWYQQALGQGPQFIFQYYEEEERQRGNFPDRFSGHQFPNYSSELNVNALLLGDSALYLCASSQPSSGLGYNEQFFGPGTRLTVL.

This clonotype came up many times. This chain links TRBV7-9 with TRBJ2-1; D might be TRBD2 (7 bases). The germline V gene encodes CDR1 SEHNR and CDR2 FQNEAQ (reference sequence). The V end was cut by 10 bases, the J end by 1 base, with 17 bases between. The CDR3 length is 15 residues. The CDR3 region has the DNA TGTGCCATCTCTGGGGAGGGGGAATCCTACAATGAGCAGTTCTTC. Protein sequence: CAISGEGESYNEQFF.

This sequence joins TRBV29-1 and TRBJ1-2; D may be TRBD1 (6 bases). CDR1 is SQVTM and CDR2 is ANQGSEA in the germline V gene. Deletions cut 2 bases from V and 6 bases from J, with 13 bases between. The CDR3 length is 13 residues. The CDR3, as DNA: TGCAGCGTTGAACAACCAGACAGGCATGGCTACACCTTC. This sequence encodes CSVEQPDRHGYTF.

V and J are TRBV7-9 and TRBJ2-7; no reliable D call. This CDR3 is built from 14 residues. V was trimmed by 3 bases and J by 4 bases, leaving 13 bases between them. From germline, CDR1 is SEHNR and CDR2 FQNEAQ (reference sequence). CDR3 residues: CASSFGQTLYEQYF. Here the CDR3 DNA reads TGTGCCAGCAGCTTCGGGCAGACCTTATACGAGCAGTACTTC. The whole variable domain, filled in from reference TRBV7-9 and TRBJ2-7, reads DTGVSQNPRHKITKRGQNVTFRCDPISEHNRLYWYRQTLGQGPEFLTYFQNEAQLEKSRLLSDRFSAERPKGSFSTLEIQRTEQGDSAMYLCASSFGQTLYEQYFGPGTRLTVT.

V usage is TRBV23-1 and J usage is TRBJ2-5; 7 bases are shared with TRBD1. TRBV23-1 is assigned to the ORF class and has an uncertain function. This CDR3 has 16 amino acids. The junction had 8 bases not matched to a gene; V was cut back by 2 bases and J by 2 bases. The CDR3 nucleotides are TGCGCCAGCAGTCAACCAGTTCGGGACAGTCAAGAGACCCAGTACTTC. Amino acids: CASSQPVRDSQETQYF.

To note about this clonotype: An end of the junction differs from the germline gene, which may be a read error. V gene TRBV7-7 combines with J gene TRBJ2-1, with TRBD1 identical over 7 bases. CDR3 length equals 15 residues. Germline CDR1 and CDR2: SSHAT and FNYEAQ (reference sequence). The CDR3: CASSLRDSNFNEQFF. Written as DNA, the CDR3 is TGTGCTAGCAGCTTACGGGACAGCAATTTCAATGAGCAGTTCTTC.